This TCR beta chain was recovered during a study of OX40 agonist ivuxolimab in advanced cancers. The protocol was immunoSEQ multiplex PCR, while the TCRdb copy is restricted to in-frame clones and leaves out a portion. The sample lists roughly 86,000 clones; about 90% were seen once. Exclusion applied to patients with autoimmune disease history or systemic immunosuppression. Sampling of blood occurred at baseline, cycle 4 day 1, and cycle 7 day 1. Germline values: CDR1 MNHNS, CDR2 SASEGT. Trimming took 8 bases from V and 2 from J, leaving 12 bases between them. This CDR3 comprises 13 residues. This sequence was found in an adult with an advanced solid tumor such as melanoma, head and neck, liver or kidney cancer. Specimen: CD4+ or CD8+ T cells sorted from blood, collected in a trial of the OX40 agonist ivuxolimab. This chain links TRBV6-1 with TRBJ2-5; the D gene could be TRBD1 or TRBD2 (6 bases each). The CDR3 protein is CASGKGGQETQYF. The CDR3 DNA sequence: TGTGCCAGCGGGAAGGGGGGTCAAGAGACCCAGTACTTC.